This passage covers 13 T cell receptor beta chains from one sample sequenced in a study of cytomegalovirus exposure and HLA in healthy donors. 13 Jbeta primers and 60 Vbeta primers were used for the PCR. This table comes from immunoSEQ multiplex PCR, and its TCRdb copy is limited to in-frame clones, with some not included. Found here are 150,000 to 200,000 clones, roughly 77% of them singletons; the top ten hold approximately 10%. Sequenced sample: PBMCs. These receptors were collected from a man between 18 and 35 years old in good health and CMV-seropositive.

This clone appeared a single time. V and J are TRBV28 and TRBJ1-1; TRBD1 aligns across 7 bases. CDR1 and CDR2 from the germline V gene are MDHEN and SYDVKM. Losses at the gene ends were 0 bases for V and 5 bases for J; bases not matched to a gene: 6. This CDR3 comprises 15 residues. In DNA, the CDR3 is TGTGCCAGCAGTTTATGGGAGGGGGCGACAACTGAAGCTTTCTTT. Protein sequence: CASSLWEGATTEAFF.

V and J are TRBV6-1 and TRBJ1-1; D might be TRBD1 (6 bases). Germline-derived CDR1 and CDR2 are MNHNS and SASEGT. V gave up 6 bases and J gave up 6 bases, with 17 bases separating them. The CDR3 sequence is 14 residues long. The CDR3 bases are TGTGCCAGCAGACAACAGGGTCTTATCCCTGAAGCTTTCTTT. Protein product: CASRQQGLIPEAFF.

This clone was found a few times. CDR3 protein: CASSLETGGGWKAFF. CDR3 sequence (DNA): TGTGCCAGCAGCTTGGAGACAGGGGGCGGGTGGAAAGCTTTCTTT. The J gene is TRBJ1-1, the V gene TRBV5-5, with 10 positions matching TRBD1. The V segment lost 0 bases and the J segment 9 bases; nucleotides outside the gene matches: 8. The CDR3 is 15 amino acids. Germline V gene lookup returns CDR1 SGHKS and CDR2 YYEKEE (reference sequence).

J is TRBJ2-1 and V is TRBV6-1; 7 bases map to TRBD2. The germline CDR1 and CDR2 sequences are MNHNS and SASEGT. The CDR3 loop spans 16 amino acids. Trimming removed 0 bases from V and 7 bases from J; junction bases left unmatched: 9. CDR3 coding DNA: TGTGCCAGCAGTGAAGCTCCAAGCGGGAATTGGAATGAGCAGTTCTTC. Translated, it gives CASSEAPSGNWNEQFF.

This clone was picked up a small number of times. This chain uses TRBV25-1 with TRBJ2-1; the match to TRBD2 covers 12 bases. With V trimmed by 3 bases and J by 8 bases, 8 bases remained unmatched. The CDR3 loop spans 16 amino acids. Germline V gene lookup returns CDR1 MGHDK and CDR2 SYGVNS. The CDR3 nucleotides are TGTGCCAGCAGTGACCCTAGCGGGAGGGTCAGGTATGAGCAGTTCTTC. It encodes CASSDPSGRVRYEQFF.

The V call is TRBV10-1, the J call TRBJ2-3, with 10 bases lining up with TRBD2. V lost 4 bases to trimming and J lost 6 bases; unmatched junction nucleotides: 7. This CDR3 spans 15 amino acids. Germline-derived CDR1 and CDR2 are WNHNN and SYGVQD (reference sequence). CDR3: CASSGSSGSRDTQYF. The CDR3 DNA reads as TGCGCCAGCAGTGGTTCTAGCGGGAGCAGGGATACGCAGTATTTT.

This chain joins TRBV29-1 and TRBJ2-3, with D possibly being TRBD1 (8 bases). There are 13 residues in the CDR3. The germline gives CDR1 SQVTM, CDR2 ANQGSEA. Trimming took 5 bases from V and 8 from J, leaving 17 bases between them. This CDR3 is CSVTTGGGSTQYF. The CDR3 nucleotides are TGCAGCGTTACCACAGGGGGAGGGAGTACGCAGTATTTT.

The chain recombines TRBV9 with TRBJ2-1; TRBD2 aligns across 12 bases. V shed 4 bases, J shed 5 bases, and the junction held 7 bases outside the gene matches. The germline V gene has CDR1 SGDLS and CDR2 YYNGEE. The CDR3 totals 16 residues. The CDR3: CASSPGLAGTHNEQFF. The CDR3 DNA reads TGTGCCAGCAGCCCCGGACTAGCGGGAACCCACAATGAGCAGTTCTTC.

The CDR3 loop reads CASIGGRAVGELFF. For the CDR3, the DNA is TGTGCCAGCATAGGGGGGAGGGCCGTCGGGGAGCTGTTTTTT. The rearrangement uses TRBV28 and TRBJ2-2; tentative D call: TRBD2 (7 bases). V was trimmed by 7 bases and J by 7 bases, leaving 16 bases between them. Looked up from germline, CDR1 is MDHEN and CDR2 is SYDVKM. There are 14 residues in the CDR3.

The genes are TRBV9 and TRBJ2-2; D uncertain. There are 13 residues in the CDR3. CDR1 SGDLS and CDR2 YYNGEE come from the germline V gene. Trimming stripped 0 bases from V and 8 bases from J, with 8 bases between. The CDR3 sequence is CASSVVAVGELFF. As DNA, the CDR3 is TGTGCCAGCAGCGTAGTAGCTGTGGGGGAGCTGTTTTTT.

The chain links TRBV5-1 to TRBJ2-1, with no clear D. The germline V gene encodes CDR1 SGHRS and CDR2 YFSETQ. The CDR3 has 12 amino acids. Deletions cut 2 bases from V and 6 bases from J, with 6 bases between. The CDR3 reads CASSLSANEQFF. As DNA, the CDR3 is TGCGCCAGCAGCTTAAGCGCCAATGAGCAGTTCTTC.

This CDR3 is CATSRGQGNEKLFF. The DNA for the CDR3 is TGTGCCACCAGCAGGGGCCAGGGAAATGAAAAACTGTTTTTT. This chain uses TRBV15 with TRBJ1-4; a weak D match, TRBD1 (5 bases). The V gene lost 3 bases and the J gene lost 5 bases, with 10 bases spanning the gap. Germline V gene lookup returns CDR1 LNHNV and CDR2 YYDKDF (reference sequence). This CDR3 spans 14 amino acids.

J is TRBJ2-5 and V is TRBV27; 9 bases are shared with TRBD1. CDR1 is MNHEY, CDR2 SMNVEV, per germline (reference sequence). The CDR3 extends over 14 amino acids. The V and J ends lost 2 bases and 11 bases, in that order; junction bases with no gene match: 9. In nucleotides, the CDR3 is TGTGCCAGCAGTTTAGGGGGACAGGGCTTGGAGCAGTACTTC. It codes for CASSLGGQGLEQYF.